This T cell receptor (beta chain) was obtained from a study of blood T cell repertoires in COVID-19. The authors' processing: Quantification of nucleated cells was approximated via reference gene primer amplification. Profiling relied on immunoSEQ multiplex PCR, and the TCRdb table lists in-frame clones only, not all of them. The V and J calls and clone size were taken over from that table, and D and trimming were inferred from the DNA. In the table there are around 160,000 clones, almost 85% of which are singletons. Cohort assignment relied on participant-reported clinical history. The TCR sequence derives from a man aged 50 or older who had recovered from COVID-19. The sequenced sample consisted of PBMCs or T cells enriched from blood (not recorded which).

In DNA, the CDR3 is TGCAGCGGGATCCGGACAGACTCCTACAATGAGCAGTTCTTC. It translates to CSGIRTDSYNEQFF. The rearrangement joins TRBV29-1 to TRBJ2-1, with D perhaps matching TRBD1 (6 bases). V was trimmed by 7 bases and J by 0 bases, leaving 13 bases between them. This CDR3 contains 14 residues. In germline, CDR1 is SQVTM, CDR2 ANQGSEA.